This T cell receptor beta chain stems from a study of T-cell memory formation after mild COVID-19. Background on the study: Largely donor-specific TCR clusters were found.

Amplification by 5'RACE using constant-segment primers produced TCR alpha and TCR beta cDNA libraries that carried sample barcodes and UMIs. One entry per CDR3 protein results from TCRdb running MiXCR on the 5' RACE reads. This sample yields about 360,000 distinct CDR3 sequences, of which approximately 15% are seen a single time; approximately 20% belongs to the top ten. General observations from the study: CD4/CD8 balance held among clones contracting day 15 to 85, and later expanders leaned CD4+. Among contracting clones, CD4+ were mainly CM/EM and CD8+ enriched in EMRA.

In regard to this clonotype: Its antigen is unidentified.

Per germline, CDR1 SQVTM and CDR2 ANQGSEA. V shed 8 bases and J 7 bases; nucleotides not matched to a gene: 13. The CDR3 is 14 amino acids. Sequenced material: PBMCs or a T cell subset sorted from them (not recorded which). The rearrangement links TRBV29-1 to TRBJ2-1; 8 positions agree with TRBD1. This receptor was identified in a man younger than 30 who had mild COVID-19 (a few samples of this study predate the infection). Cell type and time point are not known. The CDR3 sequence is CSLDGGRGQNEQFF. Here the CDR3 DNA reads TGCAGCCTCGATGGGGGCAGGGGGCAAAATGAGCAGTTCTTC.